The 4 T cell receptor beta chains presented below share a single source sample, sequenced in a study of a mutant IDH1 vaccine in newly diagnosed glioma. These TCRs are of unknown antigen specificity. Time point given: week 35, safety follow-up. Doses consisted of 300 ug of mutant IDH1 20-mer peptide each, paired with topical imiquimod. Here immunoSEQ multiplex PCR was the method, and the copy in TCRdb shows in-frame clones only, minus some. The table has about 50,000 clones, over 80% seen once; the top ten hold around 2%. Here the sequenced sample was PBMCs, taken from a glioma patient whose treatment included an IDH1 peptide vaccine. Receptor source: a man over 45 with glioma.

The genes are TRBV19 and TRBJ2-1; 9 bases align to TRBD1. This CDR3 has 14 residues. The ends lost 3 bases at V and 4 bases at J; junction bases unmatched: 1. Germline CDR1 and CDR2: LNHDA and SQIVND (reference sequence). The DNA for the CDR3 is TGTGCCAGTAGTATGGACAGGGGATACAATGAGCAGTTCTTC. This translates into CASSMDRGYNEQFF. The full variable domain, completed using reference TRBV19 and TRBJ2-1, is DGGITQSPKYLFRKEGQNVTLSCEQNLNHDAMYWYRQDPGQGLRLIYYSQIVNDFQKGDIAEGYSVSREKKESFPLTVTSAQKNPTAFYLCASSMDRGYNEQFFGPGTRLTVL.

The rearrangement joins TRBV11-2 to TRBJ1-2; 8 nucleotides agree with TRBD1. The CDR3 contains 13 residues. The ends lost 5 bases at V and 5 bases at J; junction bases unmatched: 4. CDR1 and CDR2 (germline): SGHAT, FQNNGV. The CDR3 loop is CASSVDREYGYTF. DNA for the CDR3: TGTGCCAGCAGCGTGGACAGGGAGTATGGCTACACCTTC. The full variable domain, in which reference TRBV11-2 and TRBJ1-2 provide the parts outside the CDR3, is EAGVAQSPRYKIIEKRQSVAFWCNPISGHATLYWYQQILGQGPKLLIQFQNNGVVDDSQLPKDRFSAERLKGVDSTLKIQPAKLEDSAVYLCASSVDREYGYTFGSGTRLTVV.

This rearrangement joins TRBV9 to TRBJ2-6; D remains unclear. V was cut by 2 bases and J by 4 bases, with 7 bases left in between. The CDR3 has 14 residues. Germline CDR1 SGDLS, CDR2 YYNGEE. CDR3: CASSVGPGANVLTF. In DNA form, the CDR3 reads TGTGCCAGCAGCGTCGGGCCCGGGGCCAACGTCCTGACTTTC.

The J gene is TRBJ2-3, the V gene TRBV5-1; D ambiguous. This CDR3 spans 14 amino acids. Trimming cost V 4 bases and J 0 bases, with 9 bases left between them. Germline V gene sequence: CDR1 SGHRS, CDR2 YFSETQ. The CDR3 DNA sequence: TGCGCCAGCAGCACTCAAACTAGCACAGATACGCAGTATTTT. It codes for CASSTQTSTDTQYF.